This record covers a single T cell receptor (beta chain). Its binding antigen is unknown. No much larger clone is present one base from it, and per-base qualities are unavailable. The germline V gene encodes CDR1 SGDLS and CDR2 YYNGEE. Relative to germline, V is missing 1 base and J is missing 4 bases, with 6 bases of the junction outside any gene match. Including the terminal cysteine and phenylalanine, the CDR3 comprises 15 residues. The only DNA kept is the CDR3, 45 bases in frame from the first base. This sample is part of a study of shared clonotypes between healthy human individuals (dated by TCRdb to the early 2020s). For the wider study: The cohort included three men and two women between 18 and 49 years of age. For each donor, CD4 naive and CD4 memory were each run on three plates, CD8 naive on two plates, and CD8 memory on one plate. Blood TCR repertoires of roughly 5 healthy adults were deeply sequenced to estimate repertoire size and the extent of clonotype sharing between individuals. Different laboratories and diverse techniques were used to prepare libraries and sequence TCR repertoires, to increase sequencing depth and limit assay-specific biases. Between about 0.94 and 8.9 billion PBMCs per donor were obtained by leukapheresis.

Using the deep immunoSEQ assay, TCR CDR3 regions were amplified from genomic DNA by multiplex PCR. Extracted genomic DNA from each cell subset was spread evenly across all wells of several immunoSEQ 96-well plates, with each plate serving as a replicate. For sorted subsets, around 200 ng genomic DNA, equal to 30,000 or so T cell genomes, was loaded into each replicate PCR. Purified libraries were measured with a Qubit 3.0 fluorometer, size-checked on a Bioanalyzer 2100, and measured again with the KAPA Library Quantification kit. Every immunoSEQ 96-well plate was sequenced on a dedicated single-read 150-cycle Illumina NextSeq 550 flow cell. On the authors' methods: The immunoSEQ output contained only junctional sequences without quality scores, so filtering could not match that applied to full-length reads. Sequences were annotated with PyIR, a Python wrapper for IgBLAST v1.9, and V/J genes and CDR3 were assigned using IMGT germline references. Reads with weak V/J assignments (E-value above 1e-6), missing CDR3, stop codons, out-of-frame junctions, or ambiguous translated residues were removed. V3J clonotypes were defined as sequences sharing the same inferred V gene, J gene, and CDR3 amino acid sequence. Percentage overlap between repertoires was calculated by dividing the number of shared unique clonotypes by the size of the smaller repertoire. Richness of each repertoire was evaluated using RTK rarefaction, the Chao1 estimator, and Recon v2.1 estimates of unobserved clonotypes. Generation probabilities for all TCRbeta clonotypes obtained by the gDNA method from a handful of donors were computed using OLGA. Sourced from immuneACCESS, this table was stored by TCRdb with only in-frame sequences that have V and J called. A share of the clones is absent; for the studies checked, an unresolved V gene accounts for under half, and the remainder has no known explanation. For V, J and clone size, that table is used; D and trimming come from the DNA. This sample lists around 2,100,000 clones; just under 95% were detected once. Clones ranked in the top ten supply 0.95% to 1.5% of the sample.

The paper as a whole reports these results and caveats: Higher generation probabilities were observed for clonotypes shared by all four sorted-subset donors than for non-shared clonotypes. Incomplete sequencing was indicated by rarefaction of sorted-subset datasets, despite the large sequencing depth. Because the study included a small number of donors, the genetic and exposure-history diversity represented was limited. Estimated clonotype richness was generally larger for naive than for memory subsets. Sampling was restricted to blood, and TCR repertoires in tissue are likely to differ from TCR repertoires in blood. Across a few donors, around 5% of naive CD4, roughly 3.5% of naive CD8, 2.3% of memory CD4, and around 0.4% of memory CD8 clonotypes were shared. Pairwise subsampling indicated that sequencing depth was expected to affect the degree of clonotype sharing among donors.

CD8 naive samples were CD45RO-negative cells positively selected for CCR7, giving a CD45RA+CCR7+ population that excluded TemRA cells. Donors were healthy HIV-negative adults with no recently reported acute infections or vaccinations. Only Caucasian adults living in Nashville, Tennessee, USA were represented among the donors. Blood was collected by leukapheresis, and PBMCs were isolated by Ficoll-Histopaque density gradient centrifugation and then cryopreserved in liquid nitrogen vapor phase. Analytical flow cytometry was used to check the purity and quantity of every magnetically sorted T cell population. Genomic DNA was isolated from each sorted fraction and quantified by UV absorbance on a Nanodrop 2000c.

Source material: naive CD8+ T cells sorted from blood. The cell subset or site label, read with the paper, signifies: CD45RA+CCR7+. This receptor was identified in a man aged 18 to 29 in good health. The rearranged chain carries TRBV9 and TRBJ2-5, and 8 junctional nucleotides match TRBD1. The CDR3: CASSVMRTGLETQYF. The nucleotide sequence reads as follows: TGTGCCAGCAGCGTAATGAGGACAGGGCTAGAGACCCAGTACTTC.